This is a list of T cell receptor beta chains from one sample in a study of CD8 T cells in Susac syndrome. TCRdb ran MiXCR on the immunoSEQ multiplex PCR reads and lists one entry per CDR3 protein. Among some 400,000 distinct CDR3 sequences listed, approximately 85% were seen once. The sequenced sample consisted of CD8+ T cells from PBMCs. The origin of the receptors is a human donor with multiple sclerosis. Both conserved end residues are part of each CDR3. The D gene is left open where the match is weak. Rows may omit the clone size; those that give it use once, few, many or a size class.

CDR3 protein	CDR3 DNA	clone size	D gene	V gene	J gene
CSASGQENYGYTF	TGCAGTGCTAGCGGACAGGAGAACTATGGCTACACCTTC	NA	TRBD1	TRBV20-1	TRBJ1-2
CSVFGGDGSYEQYF	TGCAGCGTTTTTGGTGGAGACGGGTCCTACGAGCAGTACTTC	once	NA	TRBV29-1	TRBJ2-7
CSVESAGHSDTQYF	TGCAGCGTTGAGTCCGCGGGACACTCAGATACGCAGTATTTT	NA	NA	TRBV29-1	TRBJ2-3
CAWSDFKGSYEQYF	TGTGCCTGGAGTGACTTCAAGGGATCGTACGAGCAGTACTTC	once	NA	TRBV30	TRBJ2-7
CASSPLGQGNTDTQYF	TGTGCCAGCTCACCCCTAGGACAGGGGAACACAGATACGCAGTATTTT	NA	TRBD1	TRBV18	TRBJ2-3
CAREFRAESTDTQYF	TGTGCCAGGGAGTTTCGAGCGGAGAGCACAGATACGCAGTATTTT	few	NA	TRBV19	TRBJ2-3
CASSQERGRGGYTF	TGCGCCAGCAGCCAGGAACGGGGGCGCGGCGGCTACACCTTC	once	NA	TRBV4-1	TRBJ1-2
CASSYPDRGFPYGYTF	TGTGCCAGCAGTTATCCCGACCGGGGGTTCCCCTATGGCTACACCTTC	NA	NA	TRBV6-2/TRBV6-3	TRBJ1-2
CASSEGLSFRDTEAFF	TGTGCCAGCAGCGAAGGACTTTCGTTTCGGGACACTGAAGCTTTCTTT	NA	NA	TRBV12-3/TRBV12-4	TRBJ1-1
CASSQGKEALKKLFF	TGTGCCAGCAGCCAAGGGAAGGAAGCCTTAAAAAAACTGTTTTTT	once	NA	TRBV4-2	TRBJ1-4
CASSQGLAGVFGEQFF	TGTGCCAGCAGCCAGGGTCTTGCGGGAGTTTTTGGTGAGCAGTTCTTC	NA	TRBD2	TRBV14	TRBJ2-1
CASSLDAISGTYEQYF	TGTGCCAGCAGCTTAGACGCGATATCGGGCACCTACGAGCAGTACTTC	NA	NA	TRBV7-6	TRBJ2-7
CASSPRHGNNQPQHF	TGTGCCAGCAGCCCCCGCCATGGGAACAATCAGCCCCAGCATTTT	NA	NA	TRBV28	TRBJ1-5
CSARSGEDRPGNTIYF	TGCAGTGCTAGATCCGGGGAGGACAGACCTGGAAACACCATATATTTT	NA	NA	TRBV20-1	TRBJ1-3
CATRRGEGYEQYF	TGCGCCACCCGGCGGGGCGAGGGTTACGAGCAGTACTTC	NA	NA	TRBV5-1	TRBJ2-7
CARNTDREAYYGYTF	TGTGCCCGCAATACTGACAGGGAGGCCTATTATGGCTACACCTTC	NA	TRBD1	TRBV2	TRBJ1-2
CASSQDERIDTNSYEQYF	TGCGCCAGCAGCCAAGATGAGAGGATTGACACCAACTCCTACGAGCAGTACTTC	NA	NA	TRBV4-1	TRBJ2-7
CASSGRSSYEQYF	TGTGCCAGCAGCGGGCGGTCCTCCTACGAGCAGTACTTC	once	NA	TRBV7-9	TRBJ2-7
CASSQVPQPNTGELFF	TGCGCCAGCAGCCAAGTACCACAGCCGAACACCGGGGAGCTGTTTTTT	NA	NA	TRBV4-1	TRBJ2-2
CASTSPGDRHSYGYTF	TGTGCCAGCACCTCCCCCGGAGACAGACATTCCTATGGCTACACCTTC	NA	NA	TRBV12-3/TRBV12-4	TRBJ1-2
CASSLGPENTGELFF	TGTGCTAGCAGCTTAGGCCCCGAGAACACCGGGGAGCTGTTTTTT	NA	NA	TRBV7-7	TRBJ2-2
CASSYWGADHEQYF	TGTGCCAGCAGTTACTGGGGGGCCGACCACGAGCAGTACTTC	NA	NA	TRBV6-2/TRBV6-3	TRBJ2-7
CASSQSGTGPYEQYF	TGTGCCAGCAGCCAATCCGGGACAGGGCCCTACGAGCAGTACTTC	NA	TRBD1	TRBV16	TRBJ2-7
CSVDTGFDTGELFF	TGCAGCGTTGATACAGGGTTTGACACCGGGGAGCTGTTTTTT	NA	NA	TRBV29-1	TRBJ2-2
CASRTSISGELFF	TGTGCCAGCAGGACTAGCATCTCCGGGGAGCTGTTTTTT	NA	TRBD2	TRBV27	TRBJ2-2
CASSFGTPYGYTF	TGTGCCAGCAGTTTCGGGACACCCTATGGCTACACCTTC	NA	NA	TRBV27	TRBJ1-2
CASSEDRATYNEQFF	TGTGCCAGCAGCGAAGACAGGGCCACCTACAATGAGCAGTTCTTC	NA	TRBD1	TRBV6-1	TRBJ2-1